One and the same sample provided the 28 T cell receptor beta chains below, sequenced in a study of cytomegalovirus exposure and HLA in healthy donors. The method was immunoSEQ multiplex PCR; TCRdb's version includes in-frame clones alone and lacks a portion of them. The sample has 250,000 to 300,000 clones; roughly 85% are singletons. Sequencing was done on a sample of PBMCs. These receptors all come from a woman aged 18-29 years in good health and CMV-seronegative.

The chain has TRBV10-2 and TRBJ2-7, with 8 bases matching TRBD2. The CDR3 extends over 11 amino acids. Losses at the gene ends were 11 bases for V and 6 bases for J; bases not matched to a gene: 6. In germline, CDR1 is WSHSY, CDR2 SAAADI. In DNA, the CDR3 is TGCGCCTTATCGGGAGGGGGCGAGCAGTACTTC. Translation: CALSGGGEQYF.

J is TRBJ2-7 and V is TRBV28, with a tentative D call TRBD1 (6 bases). The germline gives CDR1 MDHEN, CDR2 SYDVKM. This CDR3 comprises 18 residues. Between the trimmed V and J ends, which lost 2 bases and 2 bases, there was a span of 22 bases. CDR3 sequence: CASSLLPHLTGIPYEQYF. CDR3 DNA: TGTGCCAGCAGTTTACTGCCTCACCTTACAGGGATCCCCTACGAGCAGTACTTC.

The gene calls are TRBV27 and TRBJ1-1; no clear D gene. Germline V gene sequence: CDR1 MNHEY, CDR2 SMNVEV (reference sequence). V lost 1 base to trimming and J lost 1 base, with 13 bases between them. CDR3 length equals 16 residues. CDR3 DNA: TGTGCCAGCAGTTTATTTGCGGGCGCGGGGAACACTGAAGCTTTCTTT. Its translation: CASSLFAGAGNTEAFF.

The chain combines TRBV27 with TRBJ1-1; D unresolved. The V and J ends lost 3 bases and 2 bases respectively, with 7 bases between them. Germline CDR1 and CDR2: MNHEY and SMNVEV (reference sequence). The length of the CDR3 is 13 residues. The CDR3, as DNA: TGTGCCAGCAGTTTGGGCCTTAACACTGAAGCTTTCTTT. It translates to CASSLGLNTEAFF.

The chain joins TRBV7-9 to TRBJ2-7, with D hard to call. Germline CDR1 is SEHNR and CDR2 is FQNEAQ (reference sequence). V lost 5 bases and J 4 bases, leaving 18 bases between the germline ends. The CDR3 sequence is 15 residues long. The CDR3 sequence is CASSPGSVLDYEQYF. In DNA form, the CDR3 reads TGTGCCAGCAGCCCCGGGTCAGTACTCGATTACGAGCAGTACTTC.

V and J are TRBV6-1 and TRBJ2-5; the match to TRBD2 covers 8 bases. This CDR3 has 13 amino acids. The trim removed 3 bases at V and 5 bases at J, leaving 2 bases unmatched. Germline V gives CDR1 MNHNS, CDR2 SASEGT. CDR3 sequence reads: CASSERGAETQYF. The CDR3 coding sequence is TGTGCCAGCAGTGAGCGGGGGGCTGAGACCCAGTACTTC.

The CDR3 sequence is CAWIIAGGKDTQYF. Written as DNA, the CDR3 is TGTGCCTGGATTATAGCGGGGGGGAAAGATACGCAGTATTTT. The gene calls are TRBV30 and TRBJ2-3, with 11 nucleotides matching TRBD2. The CDR3 extends over 14 amino acids. The V and J ends lost 4 bases and 5 bases, in that order; junction bases with no gene match: 5. Germline CDR1 GTSNPN, CDR2 SVGIG (reference sequence).

The gene calls are TRBV5-6 and TRBJ2-7; 14 bases map to TRBD2. Unmatched junction bases numbered 9, after V lost 3 bases and J lost 4 bases. Germline V lookup: CDR1 SGHDT, CDR2 YYEEEE. The CDR3 consists of 17 residues. The CDR3 nucleotides read TGTGCCAGCAGCTCAGGGACTAGCGGGAGATTTTTTTACGAGCAGTACTTC. Its protein product is CASSSGTSGRFFYEQYF.

The V call is TRBV9, the J call TRBJ1-4; 9 bases line up with TRBD1. Germline V gene data show CDR1 as SGDLS and CDR2 as YYNGEE. J lost 8 bases, V lost 3 bases, and 11 bases had no gene match. The CDR3 is 16 amino acids. CDR3 sequence: CASSGDNGDREEKLFF. CDR3 coding DNA: TGTGCCAGCAGCGGGGATAATGGGGACAGGGAGGAAAAACTGTTTTTT.

This rearrangement joins TRBV5-1 to TRBJ2-7, with a weak D call TRBD1 (5 bases). V lost 4 bases and J 0 bases, leaving 14 bases between the germline ends. CDR1 and CDR2 from the germline V gene are SGHRS and YFSETQ. The CDR3 is 15 amino acids. The CDR3 sequence is CASSQGTASSYEQYF. DNA of the CDR3: TGCGCCAGCAGCCAGGGCACAGCCTCCTCCTACGAGCAGTACTTC.

The rearrangement links TRBV10-3 to TRBJ1-3; D unresolved. V was pared by 7 bases and J by 7 bases, with 17 bases between. The CDR3 length is 14 residues. CDR1 and CDR2 from the germline V gene are ENHRY and SYGVKD. Here the CDR3 DNA reads TGTGCCATCACCTGGACTCCTGTTAATAACACCATATATTTT. This sequence encodes CAITWTPVNNTIYF.

The rearrangement uses TRBV30 and TRBJ1-1; D unresolved. The CDR3 extends over 12 amino acids. With 1 base removed from V and 3 bases from J, the gap between germline ends came to 6 bases. Germline V gene data show CDR1 as GTSNPN and CDR2 as SVGIG (reference sequence). The CDR3 DNA is TGTGCCTGGAGTGAGTCAGACACTGAAGCTTTCTTT. It specifies CAWSESDTEAFF. The variable domain in full, completed from reference TRBV30 and TRBJ1-1, reads SQTIHQWPATLVQPVGSPLSLECTVEGTSNPNLYWYRQAAGRGLQLLFYSVGIGQISSEVPQNLSASRPQDRQFILSSKKLLLSDSGFYLCAWSESDTEAFFGQGTRLTVV.

CDR3 DNA: TGTGCCAGCAGTTACCCAGCGGGAGGTTACGATGAGCAGTTCTTC. It encodes CASSYPAGGYDEQFF. V usage is TRBV6-5 and J usage is TRBJ2-1; 9 positions match TRBD2. The CDR3 runs 15 residues. After removal of 2 bases from V and 8 bases from J, the junction contained 7 bases not matched to a gene. In germline, CDR1 is MNHEY, CDR2 SVGAGI.

Concerning this clone: The sample carries other DNA sequences with the same CDR3. The chain carries TRBV28 and TRBJ2-5, with unresolved D. V lost 7 bases and J 5 bases, leaving 14 bases between the germline ends. The CDR3 loop spans 13 amino acids. Germline CDR1 reads MDHEN; CDR2 reads SYDVKM. This chain's CDR3 is CASNSAPRETQYF. The CDR3 bases are TGTGCCAGCAACTCGGCGCCTAGGGAGACCCAGTACTTC. Full variable domain (rest looked up from reference TRBV28 and TRBJ2-5): DVKVTQSSRYLVKRTGEKVFLECVQDMDHENMFWYRQDPGLGLRLIYFSYDVKMKEKGDIPEGYSVSREKKERFSLILESASTNQTSMYLCASNSAPRETQYFGPGTRLLVL.

The J gene is TRBJ2-7, the V gene TRBV5-6; D remains unclear. Germline V gene sequence: CDR1 SGHDT, CDR2 YYEEEE. Trimming cost V 0 bases and J 6 bases, with 10 bases left between them. The CDR3 loop spans 13 amino acids. In nucleotides, the CDR3 is TGTGCCAGCAGCTTGGGCGATATCCGCGAGCAGTACTTC. Protein sequence: CASSLGDIREQYF.

The chain joins TRBV4-2 to TRBJ2-7, with D possibly being TRBD2 (7 bases). Germline CDR1 and CDR2: LGHNA and YNFKEQ. Trimming cost V 2 bases and J 5 bases, with 22 bases left between them. The length of the CDR3 is 17 residues. CDR3 DNA sequence: TGTGCCAGCAGCCAACCCATGGGGGCGGGAGTGACCGACGAGCAGTACTTC. It yields the protein CASSQPMGAGVTDEQYF.

This rearrangement joins TRBV19 to TRBJ2-7; 11 nucleotides align to TRBD1. The J segment lost 5 bases and the V segment lost 5 bases, leaving 5 bases of the junction unmatched. The CDR3 runs to 14 residues. Germline loops: CDR1 LNHDA, CDR2 SQIVND (reference sequence). As DNA, the CDR3 is TGTGCCAGTAGTGGGACAGGGGGGATAGACGAGCAGTACTTC. Its protein product is CASSGTGGIDEQYF.

The CDR3 region has the DNA TGTGCCAGCAGTGCTGGGACAGAGACCACAGATACGCAGTATTTT. It is translated as CASSAGTETTDTQYF. The chain carries TRBV6-4 and TRBJ2-3; 7 bases agree with TRBD1. The CDR3 runs to 15 residues. V shed 4 bases and J 2 bases; nucleotides not matched to a gene: 6. The germline V gene encodes CDR1 MRHNA and CDR2 SNTAGT.

The V and J genes are TRBV5-4 and TRBJ2-3, with D possibly matching TRBD2 (6 bases). V gave up 4 bases and J gave up 8 bases, with 20 bases separating them. There are 15 residues in the CDR3. Germline V gene sequence: CDR1 SGHNT, CDR2 YYREEE (reference sequence). The CDR3 loop is CASSPSRDSSGTQYF. In DNA, the CDR3 is TGTGCCAGCAGCCCCAGCCGGGACTCATCGGGTACGCAGTATTTT. The full variable domain, its missing parts supplied by reference TRBV5-4 and TRBJ2-3, is ETGVTQSPTHLIKTRGQQVTLRCSSQSGHNTVSWYQQALGQGPQFIFQYYREEENGRGNFPPRFSGLQFPNYSSELNVNALELDDSALYLCASSPSRDSSGTQYFGPGTRLTVL.

This chain joins TRBV5-1 and TRBJ2-6, with D maybe TRBD1 (6 bases). CDR3 length: 16 amino acids. Trimming took off 2 bases at V and 1 base at J, with 10 bases between the two ends. In germline, CDR1 is SGHRS, CDR2 YFSETQ. The CDR3 region has the DNA TGCGCCAGCAGCTTACCCGGGACATCTGGGGCCAACGTCCTGACTTTC. It encodes CASSLPGTSGANVLTF.

The CDR3, as DNA: TGTGCCAGCAGCAAAGGCTTCCCTCCCTTGGACAGGTCCTCCTACGAGCAGTACTTC. It specifies CASSKGFPPLDRSSYEQYF. V and J are TRBV21-1 and TRBJ2-7; TRBD1, as called in the table, went unchecked against the DNA. TRBV21-1 represents a pseudogene. CDR3 length: 19 amino acids.

V and J are TRBV6-5 and TRBJ2-7; 8 bases line up with TRBD2. J gave up 2 bases and V 1 base, and 1 base lay outside the gene matches. CDR1 MNHEY and CDR2 SVGAGI come from the germline V gene. This CDR3 has 14 residues. CDR3 residues: CASSYLAGPYEQYF. Written as DNA, the CDR3 is TGTGCCAGCAGTTACTTAGCGGGGCCCTACGAGCAGTACTTC.

The CDR3 sequence: CASSSEGGPYEQYF. The DNA of the CDR3 is TGCGCCAGCAGCTCGGAGGGCGGCCCCTACGAGCAGTACTTC. This chain joins TRBV5-1 and TRBJ2-7; possibly TRBD2 for D (6 bases). Germline values: CDR1 SGHRS, CDR2 YFSETQ. V lost 3 bases and J 2 bases, leaving 12 bases between the germline ends. This CDR3 is 14 amino acids long. Variable domain in full (rest from reference TRBV5-1 and TRBJ2-7): KAGVTQTPRYLIKTRGQQVTLSCSPISGHRSVSWYQQTPGQGLQFLFEYFSETQRNKGNFPGRFSGRQFSNSRSEMNVSTLELGDSALYLCASSSEGGPYEQYFGPGTRLTVT.

The chain couples TRBV13 to TRBJ1-2; no definite D call. CDR3 length: 16 amino acids. Trimming stripped 1 base from V and 3 bases from J, with 15 bases between. CDR1 is PRHDT and CDR2 is FYEKMQ in the germline V gene (reference sequence). The CDR3 DNA reads as TGTGCCAGCAGCTTAGATGGAGACGGCAAATACTATGGCTACACCTTC. It translates to CASSLDGDGKYYGYTF.

The J gene is TRBJ2-7, the V gene TRBV6-6, with TRBD1 identical over 11 bases. Trimming took 7 bases from V and 2 from J; bases not matched to a gene: 1. CDR1 MNHNY and CDR2 SVGAGI come from the germline V gene (reference sequence). The CDR3 is 13 amino acids. DNA of the CDR3: TGTGCCAGCAAGGGACAGGGGGCCTACGAGCAGTACTTC. It is translated as CASKGQGAYEQYF.

This clone was found a few times. The CDR3 is CASSGSTRDTQYF. The CDR3 DNA is TGTGCCAGCAGTGGTTCTACGCGAGATACGCAGTATTTT. The J gene is TRBJ2-3, the V gene TRBV2; D is uncertain. Deletions cut 4 bases from V and 5 bases from J, with 10 bases between. The V gene's germline CDR1 is SNHLY and CDR2 FYNNEI. The CDR3 extends over 13 amino acids. The entire variable domain, with the rest obtained from reference TRBV2 and TRBJ2-3, is as follows: EPEVTQTPSHQVTQMGQEVILRCVPISNHLYFYWYRQILGQKVEFLVSFYNNEISEKSEIFDDQFSVERPDGSNFTLKIRSTKLEDSAMYFCASSGSTRDTQYFGPGTRLTVL.

In this sample, this clone turned up once. The chain carries TRBV6-1 and TRBJ1-1, with 7 bases lining up with TRBD1. V was pared by 2 bases and J by 3 bases, with 6 bases of the junction left unmatched. The germline V gene encodes CDR1 MNHNS and CDR2 SASEGT. The CDR3 is made up of 15 amino acids. This CDR3 is CASSEIETGYTEAFF. For the CDR3, the DNA is TGTGCCAGCAGTGAAATCGAGACAGGGTACACTGAAGCTTTCTTT.

V gene TRBV25-1 combines with J gene TRBJ1-4; tentatively, D is TRBD1 (5 bases). CDR1 and CDR2 (germline): MGHDK, SYGVNS. The CDR3 runs 13 residues. The V gene lost 7 bases and the J gene lost 8 bases, with 14 bases spanning the gap. The CDR3 reads CASTRRVGEKLFF. DNA for the CDR3: TGTGCCAGCACTCGCAGGGTAGGGGAAAAACTGTTTTTT.